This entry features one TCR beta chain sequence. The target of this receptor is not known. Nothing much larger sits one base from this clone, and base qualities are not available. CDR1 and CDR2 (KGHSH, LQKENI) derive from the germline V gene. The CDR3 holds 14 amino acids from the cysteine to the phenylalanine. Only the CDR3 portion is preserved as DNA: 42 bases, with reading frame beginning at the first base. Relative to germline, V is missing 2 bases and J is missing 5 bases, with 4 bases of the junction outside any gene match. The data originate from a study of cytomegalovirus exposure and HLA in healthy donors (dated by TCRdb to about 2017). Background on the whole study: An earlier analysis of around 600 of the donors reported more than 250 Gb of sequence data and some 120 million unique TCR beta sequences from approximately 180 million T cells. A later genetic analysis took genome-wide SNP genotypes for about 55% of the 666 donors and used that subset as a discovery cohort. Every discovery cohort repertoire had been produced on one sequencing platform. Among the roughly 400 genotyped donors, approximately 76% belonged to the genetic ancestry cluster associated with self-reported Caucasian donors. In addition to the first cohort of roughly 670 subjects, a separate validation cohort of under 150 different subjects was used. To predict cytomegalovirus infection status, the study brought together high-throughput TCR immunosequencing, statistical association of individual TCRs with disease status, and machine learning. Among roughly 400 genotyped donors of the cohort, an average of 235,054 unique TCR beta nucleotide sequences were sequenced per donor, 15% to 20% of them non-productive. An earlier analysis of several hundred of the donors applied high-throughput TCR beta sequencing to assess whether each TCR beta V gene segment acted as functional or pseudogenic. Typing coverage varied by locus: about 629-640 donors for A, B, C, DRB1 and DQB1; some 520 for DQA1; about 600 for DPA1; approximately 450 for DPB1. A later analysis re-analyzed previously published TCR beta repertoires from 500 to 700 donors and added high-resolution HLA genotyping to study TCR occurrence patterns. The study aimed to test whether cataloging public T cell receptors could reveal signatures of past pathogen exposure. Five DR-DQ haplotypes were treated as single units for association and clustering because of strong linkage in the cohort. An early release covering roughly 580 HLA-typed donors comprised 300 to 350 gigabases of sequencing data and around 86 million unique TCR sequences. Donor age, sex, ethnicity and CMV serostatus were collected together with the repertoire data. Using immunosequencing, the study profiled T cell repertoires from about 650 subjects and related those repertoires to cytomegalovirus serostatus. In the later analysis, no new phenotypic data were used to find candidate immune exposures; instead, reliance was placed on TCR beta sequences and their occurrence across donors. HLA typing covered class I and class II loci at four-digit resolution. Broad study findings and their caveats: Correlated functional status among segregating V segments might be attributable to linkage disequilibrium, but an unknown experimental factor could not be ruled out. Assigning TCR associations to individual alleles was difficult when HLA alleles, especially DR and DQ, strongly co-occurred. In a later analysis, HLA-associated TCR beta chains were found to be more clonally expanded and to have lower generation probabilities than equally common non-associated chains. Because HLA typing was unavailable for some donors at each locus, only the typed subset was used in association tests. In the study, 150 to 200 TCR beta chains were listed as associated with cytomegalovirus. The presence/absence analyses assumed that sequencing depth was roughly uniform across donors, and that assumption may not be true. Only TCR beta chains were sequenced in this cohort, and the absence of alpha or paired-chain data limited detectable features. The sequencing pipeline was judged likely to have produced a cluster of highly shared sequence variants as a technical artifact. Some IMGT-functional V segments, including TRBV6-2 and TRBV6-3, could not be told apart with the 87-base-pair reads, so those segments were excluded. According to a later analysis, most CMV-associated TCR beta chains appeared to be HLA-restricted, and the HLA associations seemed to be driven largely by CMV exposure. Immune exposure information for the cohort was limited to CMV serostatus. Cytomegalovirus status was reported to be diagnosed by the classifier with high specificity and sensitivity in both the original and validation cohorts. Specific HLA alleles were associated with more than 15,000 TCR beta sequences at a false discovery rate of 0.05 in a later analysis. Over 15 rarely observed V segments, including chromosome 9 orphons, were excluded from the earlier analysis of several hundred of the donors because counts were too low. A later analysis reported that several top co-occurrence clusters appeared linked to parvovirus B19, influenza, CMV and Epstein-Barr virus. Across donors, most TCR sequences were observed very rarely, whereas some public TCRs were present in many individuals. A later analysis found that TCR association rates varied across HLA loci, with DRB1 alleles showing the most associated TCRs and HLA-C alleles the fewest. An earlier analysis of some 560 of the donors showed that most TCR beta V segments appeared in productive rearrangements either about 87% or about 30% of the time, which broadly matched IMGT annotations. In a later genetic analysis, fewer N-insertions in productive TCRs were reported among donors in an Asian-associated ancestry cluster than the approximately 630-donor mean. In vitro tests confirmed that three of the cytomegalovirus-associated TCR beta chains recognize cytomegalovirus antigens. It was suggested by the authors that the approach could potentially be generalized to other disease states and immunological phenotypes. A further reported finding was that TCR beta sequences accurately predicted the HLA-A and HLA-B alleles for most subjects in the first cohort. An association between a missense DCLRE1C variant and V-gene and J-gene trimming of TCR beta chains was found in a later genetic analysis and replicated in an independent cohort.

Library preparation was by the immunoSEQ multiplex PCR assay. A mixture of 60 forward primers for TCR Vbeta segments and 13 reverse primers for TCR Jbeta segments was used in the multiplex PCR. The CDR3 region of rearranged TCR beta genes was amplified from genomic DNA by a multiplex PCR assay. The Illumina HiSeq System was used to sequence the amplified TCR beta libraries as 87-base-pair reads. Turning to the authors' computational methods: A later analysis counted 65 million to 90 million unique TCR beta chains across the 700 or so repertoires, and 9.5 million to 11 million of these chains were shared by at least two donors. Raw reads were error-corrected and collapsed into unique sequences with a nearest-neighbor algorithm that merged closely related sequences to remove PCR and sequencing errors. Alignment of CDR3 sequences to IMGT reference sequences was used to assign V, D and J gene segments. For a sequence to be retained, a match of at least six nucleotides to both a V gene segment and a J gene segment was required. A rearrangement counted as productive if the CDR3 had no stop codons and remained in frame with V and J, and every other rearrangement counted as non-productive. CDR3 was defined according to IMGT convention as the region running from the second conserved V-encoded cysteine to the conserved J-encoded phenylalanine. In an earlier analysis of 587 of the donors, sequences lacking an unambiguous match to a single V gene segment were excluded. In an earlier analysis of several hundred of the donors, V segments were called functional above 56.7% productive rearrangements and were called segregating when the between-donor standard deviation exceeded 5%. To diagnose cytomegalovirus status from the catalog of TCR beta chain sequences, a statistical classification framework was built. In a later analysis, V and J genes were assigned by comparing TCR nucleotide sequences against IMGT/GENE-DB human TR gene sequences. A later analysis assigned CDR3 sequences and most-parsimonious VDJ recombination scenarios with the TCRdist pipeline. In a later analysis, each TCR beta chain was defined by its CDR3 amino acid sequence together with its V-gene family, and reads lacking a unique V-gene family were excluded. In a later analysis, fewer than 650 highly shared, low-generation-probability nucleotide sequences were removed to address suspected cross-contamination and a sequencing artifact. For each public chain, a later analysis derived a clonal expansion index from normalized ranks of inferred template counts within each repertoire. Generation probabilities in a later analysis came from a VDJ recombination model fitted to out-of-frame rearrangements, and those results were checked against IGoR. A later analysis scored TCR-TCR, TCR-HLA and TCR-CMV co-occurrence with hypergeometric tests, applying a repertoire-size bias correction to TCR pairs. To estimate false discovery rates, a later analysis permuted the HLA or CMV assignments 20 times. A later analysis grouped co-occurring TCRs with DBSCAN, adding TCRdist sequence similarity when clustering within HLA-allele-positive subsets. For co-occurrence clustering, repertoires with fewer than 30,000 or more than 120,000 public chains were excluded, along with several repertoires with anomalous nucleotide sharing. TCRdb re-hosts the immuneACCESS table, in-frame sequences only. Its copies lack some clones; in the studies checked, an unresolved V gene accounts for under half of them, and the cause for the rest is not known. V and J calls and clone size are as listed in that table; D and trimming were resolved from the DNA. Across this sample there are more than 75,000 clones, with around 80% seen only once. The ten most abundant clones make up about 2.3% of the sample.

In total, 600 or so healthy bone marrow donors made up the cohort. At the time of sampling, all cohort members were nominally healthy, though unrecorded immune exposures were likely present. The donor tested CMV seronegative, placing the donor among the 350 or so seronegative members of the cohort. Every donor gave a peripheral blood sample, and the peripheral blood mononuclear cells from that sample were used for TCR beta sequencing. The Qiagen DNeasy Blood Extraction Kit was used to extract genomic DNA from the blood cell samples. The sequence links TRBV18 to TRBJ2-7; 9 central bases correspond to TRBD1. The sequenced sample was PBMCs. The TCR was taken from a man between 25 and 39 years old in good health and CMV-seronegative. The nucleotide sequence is TGTGCCAGCTCACCAGGGACAGGGACGAACGAGCAGTACTTC. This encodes CASSPGTGTNEQYF.